This TCR beta chain was retrieved from a study of T-cell reconstitution after alpha-beta-depleted transplantation in children. Preparation of the TCRbeta library was carried out with unique molecular identifiers. TCRdb re-analysed the PCR reads in MiXCR, keeping a single row per CDR3 protein. The table shows 600,000 to 700,000 distinct CDR3 sequences, with approximately 16% occurring only once. This clonotype was detected many times. Germline V gene sequence: CDR1 DFQATT, CDR2 SNEGSKA (reference sequence). V was pared by 0 bases and J by 1 base, with 2 bases of the junction left unmatched. The CDR3 extends over 16 amino acids.

This receptor was identified in a human donor who donated a stem cell graft to a child with acute myeloid leukemia. The V and J genes are TRBV20-1 and TRBJ2-1, with 11 bases lining up with TRBD2. Sequences were derived from PBMCs from the stem cell graft donor, sampled from the stem cell graft. This CDR3 reads CSARDRTSGSYNEQFF. CDR3 sequence (DNA): TGCAGTGCTAGAGATAGGACTAGCGGGTCCTACAATGAGCAGTTCTTC.